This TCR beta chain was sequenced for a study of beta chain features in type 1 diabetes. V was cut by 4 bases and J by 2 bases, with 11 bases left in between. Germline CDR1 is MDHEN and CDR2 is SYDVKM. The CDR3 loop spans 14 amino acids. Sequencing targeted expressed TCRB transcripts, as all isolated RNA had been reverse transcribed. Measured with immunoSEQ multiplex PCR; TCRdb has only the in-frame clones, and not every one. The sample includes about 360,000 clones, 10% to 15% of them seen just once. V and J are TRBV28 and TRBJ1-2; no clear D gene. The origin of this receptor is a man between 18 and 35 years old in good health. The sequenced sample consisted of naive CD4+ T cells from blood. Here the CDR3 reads CASSSTTGNYGYTF. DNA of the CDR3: TGTGCCAGCAGTTCTACTACGGGGAACTATGGCTACACCTTC.